Following are 5 T cell receptor beta chains from one sample sequenced in a study of T cells expressing NK-cell markers. Using the 5' RACE reads, TCRdb records one entry per CDR3 protein without DNA. The listing records 400,000 to 500,000 distinct CDR3 sequences. Sequencing was done on a sample of blood T cells: a sorted CD56 or NKG2C T cell subset, CD4+ or CD8+ T cells, or bulk PBMC T cells (not recorded which). These receptors were collected from a woman between 18 and 70 years old in good health.

This chain joins TRBV12-3 or TRBV12-4 and TRBJ2-7; TCRdb proposes TRBD1, but this gene call is untestable without DNA. The CDR3 spans 14 residues. The CDR3 here is CASSWTESSYEQYF.

This chain uses TRBV11-1 with TRBJ2-4; TCRdb picks TRBD1, but there is no DNA to check that call. This CDR3 comprises 15 residues. CDR1 SGHAT and CDR2 FQDESV come from the germline V gene (reference sequence). The CDR3 loop reads CASSLASAAKNIQYF.

The chain employs TRBV15 and TRBJ2-2; TCRdb's D gene call, TRBD1, goes unchecked for lack of DNA. Germline loops: CDR1 LNHNV, CDR2 YYDKDF (reference sequence). The CDR3 is 19 amino acids. The CDR3 loop reads CATSSGRQLLSPNTGELFF.

The genes are TRBV6-5 and TRBJ2-1; checking the TCRdb D call of TRBD2 is not possible without DNA. The length of the CDR3 is 14 residues. The germline gives CDR1 MNHEY, CDR2 SVGAGI. CDR3 in amino acids: CASSYAGTSGEQFF.

The chain uses TRBV9 and TRBJ2-5; lacking DNA, the TRBD2 call made by TCRdb goes unchecked. CDR3 length: 17 residues. Germline V gene sequence: CDR1 SGDLS, CDR2 YYNGEE. This chain's CDR3 is CASSPNPGLAGMETQYF. Together with reference TRBV9 and TRBJ2-5, the CDR3 gives the full variable domain: DSGVTQTPKHLITATGQRVTLRCSPRSGDLSVYWYQQSLDQGLQFLIQYYNGEERAKGNILERFSAQQFPDLHSELNLSSLELGDSALYFCASSPNPGLAGMETQYFGPGTRLLVL.